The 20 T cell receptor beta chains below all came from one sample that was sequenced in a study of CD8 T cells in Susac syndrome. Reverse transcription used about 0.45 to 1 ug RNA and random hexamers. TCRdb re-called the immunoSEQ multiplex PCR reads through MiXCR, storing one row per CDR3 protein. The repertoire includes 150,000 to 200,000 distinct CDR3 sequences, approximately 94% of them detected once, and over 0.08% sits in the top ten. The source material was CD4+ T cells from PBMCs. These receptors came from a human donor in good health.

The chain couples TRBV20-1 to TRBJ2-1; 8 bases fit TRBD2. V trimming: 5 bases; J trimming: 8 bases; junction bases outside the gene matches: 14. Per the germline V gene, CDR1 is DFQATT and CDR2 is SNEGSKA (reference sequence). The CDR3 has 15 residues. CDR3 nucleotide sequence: TGCAGTGCTGGGCTTTTAGCGGGAAGTTTCTATGAGCAGTTCTTC. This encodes CSAGLLAGSFYEQFF.

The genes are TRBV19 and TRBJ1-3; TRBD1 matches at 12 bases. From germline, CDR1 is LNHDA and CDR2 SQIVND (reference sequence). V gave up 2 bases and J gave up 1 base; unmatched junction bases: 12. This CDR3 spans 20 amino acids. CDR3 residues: CASSIFGGTGGILSGNTIYF. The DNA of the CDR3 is TGTGCCAGTAGTATATTTGGAGGGACAGGGGGCATCTTATCTGGAAACACCATATATTTT.

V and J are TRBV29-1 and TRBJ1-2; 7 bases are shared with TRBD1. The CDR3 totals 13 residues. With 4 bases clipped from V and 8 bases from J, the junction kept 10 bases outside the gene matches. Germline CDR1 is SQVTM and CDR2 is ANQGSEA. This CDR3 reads CSVGGQEVRGYTF. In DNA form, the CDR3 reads TGCAGCGTTGGAGGACAGGAAGTACGAGGCTACACCTTC.

This CDR3 is CSARHGTGKTQYF. CDR3 in DNA: TGCAGTGCCCGGCATGGGACAGGGAAAACGCAGTATTTT. V gene TRBV20-1 combines with J gene TRBJ2-3, with TRBD1 matching 9 bases. V lost 6 bases to trimming and J lost 9 bases; unmatched junction nucleotides: 10. CDR1 is DFQATT, CDR2 SNEGSKA, per germline (reference sequence). The CDR3 runs to 13 residues.

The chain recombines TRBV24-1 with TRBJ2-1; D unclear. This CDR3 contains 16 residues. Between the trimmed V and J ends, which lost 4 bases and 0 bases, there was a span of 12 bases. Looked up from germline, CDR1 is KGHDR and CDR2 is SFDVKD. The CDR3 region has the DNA TGTGCCACCAGTGACCAAACATCGAGCTCCTACAATGAGCAGTTCTTC. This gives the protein CATSDQTSSSYNEQFF.

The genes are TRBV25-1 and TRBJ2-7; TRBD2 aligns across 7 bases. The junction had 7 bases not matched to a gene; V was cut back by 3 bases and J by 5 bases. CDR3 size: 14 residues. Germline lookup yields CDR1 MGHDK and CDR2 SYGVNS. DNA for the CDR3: TGTGCCAGCAGTGACCTCGGGAGGCTCAACGAGCAGTACTTC. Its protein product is CASSDLGRLNEQYF.

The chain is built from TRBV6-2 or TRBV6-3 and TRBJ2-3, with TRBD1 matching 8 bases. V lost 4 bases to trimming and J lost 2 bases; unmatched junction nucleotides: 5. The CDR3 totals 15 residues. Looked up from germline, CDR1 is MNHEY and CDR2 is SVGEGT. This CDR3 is CASSLMGQVTDTQYF. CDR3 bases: TGTGCCAGCAGTTTGATGGGACAGGTCACAGATACGCAGTATTTT.

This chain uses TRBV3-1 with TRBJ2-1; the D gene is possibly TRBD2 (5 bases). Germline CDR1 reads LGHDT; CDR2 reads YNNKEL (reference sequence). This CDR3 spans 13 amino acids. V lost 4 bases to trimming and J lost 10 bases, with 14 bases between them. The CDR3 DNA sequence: TGTGCCAGCAGCCTTTTCGGACTTGTCGAGCAGTTCTTC. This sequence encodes CASSLFGLVEQFF.

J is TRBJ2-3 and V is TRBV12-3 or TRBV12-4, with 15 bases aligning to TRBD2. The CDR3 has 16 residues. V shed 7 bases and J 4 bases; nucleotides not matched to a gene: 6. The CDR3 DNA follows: TGTGCCAGCATTCGGACTAGCGGGAGGGGCTCAGATACGCAGTATTTT. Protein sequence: CASIRTSGRGSDTQYF.

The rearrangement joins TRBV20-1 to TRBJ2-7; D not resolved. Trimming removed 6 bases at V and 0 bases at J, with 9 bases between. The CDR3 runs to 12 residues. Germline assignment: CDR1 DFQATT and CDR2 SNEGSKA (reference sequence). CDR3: CSALKRSYEQYF. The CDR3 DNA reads TGCAGTGCACTAAAGCGCTCCTACGAGCAGTACTTC.

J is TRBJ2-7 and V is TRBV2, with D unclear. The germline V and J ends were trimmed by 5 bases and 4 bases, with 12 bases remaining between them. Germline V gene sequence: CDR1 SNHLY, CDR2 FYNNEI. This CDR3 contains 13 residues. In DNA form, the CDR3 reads TGTGCCAGCAGTAGGGTGGAAATGTACGAGCAGTACTTC. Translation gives CASSRVEMYEQYF.

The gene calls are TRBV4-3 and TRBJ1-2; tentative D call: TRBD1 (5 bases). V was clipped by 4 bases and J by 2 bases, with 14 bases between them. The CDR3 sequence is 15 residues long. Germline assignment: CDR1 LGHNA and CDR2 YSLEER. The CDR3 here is CASSPSSGTNYGYTF. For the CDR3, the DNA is TGCGCCAGCAGCCCGTCGTCCGGGACGAACTATGGCTACACCTTC.

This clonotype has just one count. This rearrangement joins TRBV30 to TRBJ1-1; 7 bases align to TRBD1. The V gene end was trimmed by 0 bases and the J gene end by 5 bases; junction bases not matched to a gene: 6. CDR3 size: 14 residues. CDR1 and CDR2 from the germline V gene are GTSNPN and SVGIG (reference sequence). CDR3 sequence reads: CAWSVPQGGTEAFF. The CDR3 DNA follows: TGTGCCTGGAGTGTTCCCCAGGGGGGGACTGAAGCTTTCTTT.

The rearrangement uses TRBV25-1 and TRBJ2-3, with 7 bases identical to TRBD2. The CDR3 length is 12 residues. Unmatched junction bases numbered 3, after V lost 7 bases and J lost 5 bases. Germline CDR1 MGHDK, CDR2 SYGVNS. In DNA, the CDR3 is TGTGCCAGCACTGGGGGGGGAGATACGCAGTATTTT. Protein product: CASTGGGDTQYF.

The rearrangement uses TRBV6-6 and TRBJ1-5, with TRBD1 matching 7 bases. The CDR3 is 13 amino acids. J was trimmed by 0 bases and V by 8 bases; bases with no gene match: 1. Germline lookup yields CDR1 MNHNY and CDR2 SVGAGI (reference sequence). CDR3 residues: CASGQVSNQPQHF. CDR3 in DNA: TGTGCCAGCGGACAGGTTAGCAATCAGCCCCAGCATTTT.

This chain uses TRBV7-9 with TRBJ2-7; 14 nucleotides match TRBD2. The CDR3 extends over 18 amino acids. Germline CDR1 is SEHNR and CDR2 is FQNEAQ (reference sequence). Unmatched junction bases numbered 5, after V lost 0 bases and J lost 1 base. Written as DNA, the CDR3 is TGTGCCAGCAGCTTAGCGGGACTAGCGGGAGCTCGGTCCTACGAGCAGTACTTC. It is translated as CASSLAGLAGARSYEQYF.

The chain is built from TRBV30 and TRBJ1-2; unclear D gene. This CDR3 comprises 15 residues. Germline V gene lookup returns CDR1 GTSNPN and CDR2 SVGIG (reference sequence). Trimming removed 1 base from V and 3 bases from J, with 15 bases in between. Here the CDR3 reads CAWSGSLAPYYGYTF. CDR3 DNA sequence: TGTGCCTGGAGTGGGTCCCTCGCCCCTTACTATGGCTACACCTTC.

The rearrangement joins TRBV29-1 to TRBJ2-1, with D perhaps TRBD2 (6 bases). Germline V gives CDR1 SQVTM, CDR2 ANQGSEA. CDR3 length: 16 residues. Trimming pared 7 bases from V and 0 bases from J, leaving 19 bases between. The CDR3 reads CSAAGTDFSSYNEQFF. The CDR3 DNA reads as TGCAGCGCTGCGGGGACGGACTTTAGCTCCTACAATGAGCAGTTCTTC.

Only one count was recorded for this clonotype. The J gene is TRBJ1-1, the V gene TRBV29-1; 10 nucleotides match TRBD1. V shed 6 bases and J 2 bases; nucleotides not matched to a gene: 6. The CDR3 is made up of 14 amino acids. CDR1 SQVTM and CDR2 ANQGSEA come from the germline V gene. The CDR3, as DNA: TGCAGCGTAGATGGGACAGGGGTTAACACTGAAGCTTTCTTT. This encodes CSVDGTGVNTEAFF.

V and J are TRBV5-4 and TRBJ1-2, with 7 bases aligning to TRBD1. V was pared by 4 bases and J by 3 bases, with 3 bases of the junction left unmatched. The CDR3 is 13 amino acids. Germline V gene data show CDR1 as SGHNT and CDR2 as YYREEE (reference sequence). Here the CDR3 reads CASSDRVDYGYTF. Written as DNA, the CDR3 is TGTGCCAGCAGCGACAGGGTGGACTATGGCTACACCTTC.